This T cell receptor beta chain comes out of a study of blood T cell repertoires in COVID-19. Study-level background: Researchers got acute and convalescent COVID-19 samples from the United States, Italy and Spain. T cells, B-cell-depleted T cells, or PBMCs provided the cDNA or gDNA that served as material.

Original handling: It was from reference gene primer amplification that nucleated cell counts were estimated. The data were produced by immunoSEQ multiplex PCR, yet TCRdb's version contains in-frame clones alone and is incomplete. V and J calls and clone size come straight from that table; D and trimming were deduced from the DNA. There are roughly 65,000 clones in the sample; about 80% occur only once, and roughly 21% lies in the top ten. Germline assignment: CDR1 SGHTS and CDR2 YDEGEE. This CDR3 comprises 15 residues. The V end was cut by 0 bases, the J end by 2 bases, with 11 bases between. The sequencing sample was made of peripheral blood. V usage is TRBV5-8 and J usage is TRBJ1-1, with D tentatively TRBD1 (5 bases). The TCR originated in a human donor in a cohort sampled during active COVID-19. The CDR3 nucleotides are TGTGCCAGCAGCTTGGGACAGCCCAGAAACACTGAAGCTTTCTTT. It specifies CASSLGQPRNTEAFF.